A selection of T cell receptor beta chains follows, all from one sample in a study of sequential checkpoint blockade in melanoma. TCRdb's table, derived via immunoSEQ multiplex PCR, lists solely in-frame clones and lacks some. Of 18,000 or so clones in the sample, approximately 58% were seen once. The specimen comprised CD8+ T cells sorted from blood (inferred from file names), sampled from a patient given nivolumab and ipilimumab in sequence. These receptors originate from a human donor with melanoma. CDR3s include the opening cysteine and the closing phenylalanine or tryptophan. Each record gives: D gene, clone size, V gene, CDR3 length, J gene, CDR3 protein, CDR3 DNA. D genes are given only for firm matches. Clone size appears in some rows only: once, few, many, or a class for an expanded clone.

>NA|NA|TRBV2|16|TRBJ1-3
CASSRRGQNSGNTIYF
TGTGCCAGCAGTCGACGGGGTCAAAACTCTGGAAACACCATATATTTT
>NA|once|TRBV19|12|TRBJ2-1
CASSPPGDEQFF
TGTGCCAGTAGTCCTCCAGGGGATGAGCAGTTCTTC
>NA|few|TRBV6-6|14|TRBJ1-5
CASSSGFGDQPQHF
TGTGCCAGCAGCTCAGGGTTTGGGGATCAGCCCCAGCATTTT
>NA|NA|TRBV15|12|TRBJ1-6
CATSRGPAPLHF
TGTGCCACCAGCAGAGGGCCCGCACCCCTCCACTTT
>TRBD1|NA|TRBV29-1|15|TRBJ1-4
CSVERAGTGEEKLFF
TGCAGCGTTGAACGCGCCGGGACAGGGGAGGAAAAACTGTTTTTT
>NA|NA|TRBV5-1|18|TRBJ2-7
CASSLLSYRGTGSYEQYF
TGCGCCAGCAGCTTACTCTCCTATCGAGGGACTGGCAGCTACGAGCAGTACTTC
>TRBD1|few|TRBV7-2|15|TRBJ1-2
CASSLDTGGYYGYTF
TGTGCCAGCAGCTTAGACACAGGGGGGTACTATGGCTACACCTTC
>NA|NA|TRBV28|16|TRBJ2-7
CASSWGHLGPSYEQYF
TGTGCCAGCAGCTGGGGACACCTAGGGCCCTCCTACGAGCAGTACTTC
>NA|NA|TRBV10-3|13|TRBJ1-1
CAIKGGGDTEAFF
TGTGCCATCAAGGGTGGGGGGGACACTGAAGCTTTCTTT
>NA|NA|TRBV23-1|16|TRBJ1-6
CASSRRRGHLNSPLHF
TGCGCCAGCAGTCGGCGAAGGGGACACCTTAATTCACCCCTCCACTTT
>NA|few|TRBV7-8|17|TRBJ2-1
CASSLGSRTVFYNEQFF
TGTGCCAGCAGCTTAGGAAGTCGGACAGTGTTCTACAATGAGCAGTTCTTC
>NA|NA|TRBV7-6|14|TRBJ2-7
CASSPRLGWHEQYF
TGTGCCAGCAGCCCGCGACTAGGCTGGCACGAGCAGTACTTC
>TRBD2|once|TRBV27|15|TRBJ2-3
CASSLSLAGTDTQYF
TGTGCCAGCAGTTTATCACTAGCGGGCACAGATACGCAGTATTTT
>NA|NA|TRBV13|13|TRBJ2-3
CASRGQGIDTQYF
TGTGCCTCGCGGGGGCAGGGGATCGATACGCAGTATTTT
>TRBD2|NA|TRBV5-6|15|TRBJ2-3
CASSFVAGGGNTQYF
TGTGCCAGCAGCTTCGTTGCGGGGGGCGGGAATACGCAGTATTTT
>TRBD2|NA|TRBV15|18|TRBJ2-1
CATSRDWDSGSSYNEQFF
TGTGCCACCAGCAGGGACTGGGATAGCGGGAGCTCCTACAATGAGCAGTTCTTC